This T cell receptor (beta chain) stems from a study of blood T cell repertoires in COVID-19. Methods used by the authors: Amplifying reference gene primers gave estimates of nucleated cell counts. This table comes from immunoSEQ multiplex PCR, and its TCRdb copy is limited to in-frame clones, with some not included. V and J calls and clone size are copied from that table; D and trimming were computed from the DNA. The sample contains around 24,000 clones, around 86% of which appear only once. This TCR derives from a woman aged 70-85 years with active COVID-19. Sequenced: peripheral blood.

CDR3 region: CAWSEPNTEAFF. The CDR3 nucleotides are TGTGCCTGGAGTGAGCCGAACACTGAAGCTTTCTTT. The gene calls are TRBV30 and TRBJ1-1; D unresolved. Deletions cut 1 base from V and 1 base from J, with 4 bases between. Germline CDR1 is GTSNPN and CDR2 is SVGIG (reference sequence). The CDR3 consists of 12 residues.